This T cell receptor beta chain derives from a study of shared clonotypes between healthy human individuals. Study-level information: Donors were a couple of women and a few men aged 18 to 49. Study-level points and caveats: Only blood was sampled, and tissue TCR repertoires likely differ from blood ones. It was expected that sequencing depth would affect clonotype sharing among donors. The study found lower generation probabilities in non-shared clonotypes than in those shared by all four donors.

Comments on this clone: Its target is not known.

Clones were read by immunoSEQ multiplex PCR, and TCRdb kept only the in-frame ones, dropping some. In the table there are some 2,500,000 clones, roughly 92% of which are singletons. The CDR3 is 11 residues long. Trimming shortened V by 4 bases and J by 4 bases, and 5 bases separated the two germline ends. From germline, CDR1 is LNHDA and CDR2 SQIVND (reference sequence). The sample taken for sequencing was naive CD4+ T cells from PBMCs. As for subset: CD45RA+ positively selected. The chain employs TRBV19 and TRBJ2-7; D gene unclear. The sequence came from a man between 18 and 35 years old in good health. Some clones in this sample may be carry-over from other donors' samples. The CDR3 loop reads CASSTEYEQYF. CDR3 in DNA: TGTGCCAGTAGTACCGAATACGAGCAGTACTTC.